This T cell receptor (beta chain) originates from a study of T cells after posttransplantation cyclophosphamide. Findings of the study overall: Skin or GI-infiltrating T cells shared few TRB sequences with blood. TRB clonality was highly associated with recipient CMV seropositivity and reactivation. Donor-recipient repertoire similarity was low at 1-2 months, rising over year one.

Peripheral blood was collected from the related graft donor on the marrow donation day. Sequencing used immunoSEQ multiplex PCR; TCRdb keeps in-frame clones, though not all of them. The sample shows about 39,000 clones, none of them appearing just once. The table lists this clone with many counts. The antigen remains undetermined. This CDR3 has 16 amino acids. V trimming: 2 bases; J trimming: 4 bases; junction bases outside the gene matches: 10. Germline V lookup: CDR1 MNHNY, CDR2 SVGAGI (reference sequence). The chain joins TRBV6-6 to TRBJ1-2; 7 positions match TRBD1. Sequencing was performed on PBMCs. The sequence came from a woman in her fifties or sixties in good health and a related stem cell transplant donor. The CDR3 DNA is TGTGCCAGCAGTTACCTCCCCGACAGGGAATTCTATGGCTACACCTTC. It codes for CASSYLPDREFYGYTF.